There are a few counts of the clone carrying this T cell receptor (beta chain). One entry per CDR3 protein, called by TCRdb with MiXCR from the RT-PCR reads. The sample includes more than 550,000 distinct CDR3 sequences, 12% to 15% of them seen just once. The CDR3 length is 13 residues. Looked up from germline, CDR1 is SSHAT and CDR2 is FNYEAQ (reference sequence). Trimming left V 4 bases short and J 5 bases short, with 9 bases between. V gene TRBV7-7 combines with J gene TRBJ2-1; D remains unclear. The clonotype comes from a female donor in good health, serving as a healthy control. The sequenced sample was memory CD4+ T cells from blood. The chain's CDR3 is CASSYDENNEQFF. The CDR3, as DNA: TGTGCCAGCAGCTATGACGAGAACAATGAGCAGTTCTTC.